A selection of T cell receptor beta chains follows, all from one sample in a study of identical twins. TCRdb processed the 5' RACE reads anew with MiXCR; each CDR3 protein has one entry. The sample consists of around 530,000 distinct CDR3 sequences, about 16% of them appearing once. The same sample was also studied in work on yellow fever vaccine responses in identical twins.

The sequencing input was CD4+ T cells sorted from blood. The source of these receptors is a woman younger than 35 in good health. The CDR3 runs from the conserved cysteine through the conserved F or W. Each record gives: D gene, CDR3 length, V gene, clone size, J gene, CDR3 DNA, CDR3 protein. The D gene is left open where the match is weak. Size is stated for part of the rows, as once, few or many counts, or as a class when the clone is expanded.

D gene: NA; CDR3 length: 15; V gene: TRBV27; clone size: few; J gene: TRBJ2-2; CDR3 DNA: TGTGCCAGCAGTTTATCGGGCGGGATACCCGGGGAGCTGTTTTTT; CDR3 protein: CASSLSGGIPGELFF
D gene: NA; CDR3 length: 13; V gene: TRBV10-3; clone size: few; J gene: TRBJ2-2; CDR3 DNA: TGTGCCATCAGCCCCAGGGATTCGGGGGAGCTGTTTTTT; CDR3 protein: CAISPRDSGELFF
D gene: TRBD2; CDR3 length: 18; V gene: TRBV6-5; clone size: NA; J gene: TRBJ2-3; CDR3 DNA: TGTGCCAGCAGTTACAACCTCGGGACTAGCGGGGGAAGGGGTACGCAGTATTTT; CDR3 protein: CASSYNLGTSGGRGTQYF
D gene: NA; CDR3 length: 16; V gene: TRBV28; clone size: few; J gene: TRBJ1-2; CDR3 DNA: TGTGCCAGCAGTGGCCCGTCCCGGCAAACCAACTATGGCTACACCTTC; CDR3 protein: CASSGPSRQTNYGYTF
D gene: NA; CDR3 length: 17; V gene: TRBV5-1; clone size: many; J gene: TRBJ2-1; CDR3 DNA: TGCGCCAGCAGCTTGTCGGGTGGAACTGGCTCCTACAATGAGCAGTTCTTC; CDR3 protein: CASSLSGGTGSYNEQFF
D gene: NA; CDR3 length: 13; V gene: TRBV6-1; clone size: few; J gene: TRBJ2-3; CDR3 DNA: TGTGCCAGCATGAGGGCGGGCACAGATACGCAGTATTTT; CDR3 protein: CASMRAGTDTQYF
D gene: TRBD2; CDR3 length: 15; V gene: TRBV7-2; clone size: NA; J gene: TRBJ2-5; CDR3 DNA: TGTGCCAGCAGCTTAGGGGCGGGGGTTGGAGAGACCCAGTACTTC; CDR3 protein: CASSLGAGVGETQYF
D gene: TRBD2; CDR3 length: 16; V gene: TRBV6-5; clone size: NA; J gene: TRBJ2-3; CDR3 DNA: TGTGCCAGCAGTTACTCCGTGAGACTAGCGGGAGATACGCAGTATTTT; CDR3 protein: CASSYSVRLAGDTQYF
D gene: NA; CDR3 length: 13; V gene: TRBV29-1; clone size: few; J gene: TRBJ1-2; CDR3 DNA: TGCAGCGTTGATGGTCTCCTCTCGGATGGCTACACCTTC; CDR3 protein: CSVDGLLSDGYTF
D gene: NA; CDR3 length: 14; V gene: TRBV29-1; clone size: few; J gene: TRBJ2-1; CDR3 DNA: TGCAGCGTCGCTAGGGGGGTTGGCTACAATGAGCAGTTCTTC; CDR3 protein: CSVARGVGYNEQFF
D gene: NA; CDR3 length: 14; V gene: TRBV20-1; clone size: few; J gene: TRBJ2-5; CDR3 DNA: TGCAGTGCTAGTAAGGCGGGGCATCAAGAGACCCAGTACTTC; CDR3 protein: CSASKAGHQETQYF
D gene: NA; CDR3 length: 15; V gene: TRBV19; clone size: NA; J gene: TRBJ2-4; CDR3 DNA: TGTGCCAGTAGTATAGGGGGGACGAGTAGGGACATTCAGTACTTC; CDR3 protein: CASSIGGTSRDIQYF
D gene: TRBD1; CDR3 length: 15; V gene: TRBV5-1; clone size: few; J gene: TRBJ2-7; CDR3 DNA: TGCGCCAGCAGCTTGGTTGTAGGGGGCACCTACGAGCAGTACTTC; CDR3 protein: CASSLVVGGTYEQYF
D gene: TRBD2; CDR3 length: 18; V gene: TRBV11-2; clone size: NA; J gene: TRBJ2-1; CDR3 DNA: TGTGCCAGCAGCGCACCCTCCTTCCTAGCGGGGGGCTTCAATGAGCAGTTCTTC; CDR3 protein: CASSAPSFLAGGFNEQFF
D gene: NA; CDR3 length: 15; V gene: TRBV11-2; clone size: many; J gene: TRBJ2-1; CDR3 DNA: TGTGCCAGCAGCTTAGGGACAGTTAACTACAATGAGCAGTTCTTC; CDR3 protein: CASSLGTVNYNEQFF
D gene: NA; CDR3 length: 15; V gene: TRBV10-3; clone size: few; J gene: TRBJ1-6; CDR3 DNA: TGTGCCATCAGTGAAGGACACCTCCCGAATTCACCCCTCCACTTT; CDR3 protein: CAISEGHLPNSPLHF